The 25 T cell receptor beta chains below all came from one sample that was sequenced in a study of CXCR3-negative and CXCR3-positive naive CD8 T cells. Antigen specificity for these receptors is unknown. TRB cDNA libraries were made by UMI-labeled 5' RACE. No DNA is given; TCRdb re-called the 5' RACE reads and lists each CDR3 protein once. Here the sample table reports roughly 130,000 distinct CDR3 sequences. Study findings and constraints: Naive cells with CXCR3 showed TRB CDR3s that were more hydrophobic than those in CXCR3-negative naive cells.

The specimen sequenced was naive CXCR3+ CD8+ T cells from blood. Subset: CD45RO-CCR7+CD27+CD95- naive CD8+ T cells expressing CXCR3 (TNR3+). These receptors were obtained from a human donor in good health. Some clones in this sample may be carry-over from other donors' samples.

The CDR3 sequence: CASSEGVPGDFINSGANVLTF. The rearrangement joins TRBV2 to TRBJ2-6. From germline, CDR1 is SNHLY and CDR2 FYNNEI. The length of the CDR3 is 21 residues.

V is TRBV25-1 and J is TRBJ2-5; without DNA, the TCRdb call of TRBD1 cannot be checked. Germline-derived CDR1 and CDR2 are MGHDK and SYGVNS. CDR3 size: 12 residues. The CDR3 sequence: CATGQGGETQYF.

The V and J genes are TRBV7-2 and TRBJ2-7; TCRdb's assignment of TRBD1 cannot be checked, as there is no DNA. The CDR3 is made up of 14 amino acids. The germline CDR1 and CDR2 sequences are SGHTA and FQGNSA. The CDR3 sequence is CASSYTGVTYEQYF.

The rearrangement joins TRBV6-6 to TRBJ2-5; TCRdb calls TRBD2, which cannot be checked without DNA. CDR1 and CDR2 from the germline V gene are MNHNY and SVGAGI (reference sequence). The CDR3 contains 21 residues. The CDR3: CASSYLSGTSGGVVVGETQYF.

V and J are TRBV11-3 and TRBJ2-1. CDR1 and CDR2 (germline): SGHNT, YENEEA. The CDR3 runs 12 residues. This chain's CDR3 is CASSSLYNEQFF. Filled out from reference TRBV11-3 and TRBJ2-1, the complete variable domain reads EAGVVQSPRYKIIEKKQPVAFWCNPISGHNTLYWYLQNLGQGPELLIRYENEEAVDDSQLPKDRFSAERLKGVDSTLKIQPAELGDSAVYLCASSSLYNEQFFGPGTRLTVL.

The V call is TRBV12-3 or TRBV12-4, the J call TRBJ1-1; no DNA is available, so the TRBD1 call from TCRdb remains unchecked. This CDR3 is built from 15 residues. This CDR3 is CASSRGQGAVTEAFF.

The chain has TRBV6-5 and TRBJ2-2. The CDR3 length is 15 residues. CDR1 is MNHEY, CDR2 SVGAGI, per germline. CDR3 residues: CASSYSTENTGELFF.

This chain links TRBV4-2 with TRBJ2-1; no DNA is available, so the TRBD2 call from TCRdb remains unchecked. The CDR3 sequence is 14 residues long. Germline CDR1 reads LGHNA; CDR2 reads YNFKEQ. The CDR3 spells CASSQSGLVGEQFF.

The chain couples TRBV20-1 to TRBJ2-7; TCRdb gives TRBD1 as the D gene, but with no DNA this cannot be confirmed. The germline CDR1 and CDR2 sequences are DFQATT and SNEGSKA (reference sequence). The CDR3 consists of 14 residues. CDR3 residues: CSARRSPGGYEQYF.

This chain links TRBV20-1 with TRBJ1-2. This CDR3 comprises 14 residues. Germline assignment: CDR1 DFQATT and CDR2 SNEGSKA (reference sequence). The CDR3: CSARDHISNYGYTF.

J is TRBJ2-7 and V is TRBV28; TCRdb gives TRBD1 as the D gene, but with no DNA this cannot be confirmed. CDR3 length equals 14 residues. Germline CDR1 and CDR2: MDHEN and SYDVKM. This chain's CDR3 is CASTLWTGPYEQYF.

This chain connects TRBV20-1 to TRBJ2-1; absent DNA, TCRdb's TRBD2 call cannot be checked. The CDR3 loop spans 20 amino acids. From germline, CDR1 is DFQATT and CDR2 SNEGSKA (reference sequence). The CDR3 loop reads CSARPRLAGEFVGSYNEQFF.

This chain uses TRBV21-1 with TRBJ1-4. TRBV21-1 is flagged as a pseudogene. This CDR3 contains 16 residues. CDR3 protein: CASSKGGTRRDEKLFF.

The rearrangement links TRBV9 to TRBJ2-7; with no DNA, the TCRdb D assignment of TRBD1 cannot be verified. This CDR3 spans 16 amino acids. Germline CDR1 SGDLS, CDR2 YYNGEE. The CDR3 sequence: CASSARSGTDNYEQYF.

V usage is TRBV4-1 and J usage is TRBJ1-5. In germline, CDR1 is MGHRA, CDR2 YSYEKL. This CDR3 contains 15 residues. CDR3 residues: CASSQDRLSNQPQHF.

V usage is TRBV7-2 and J usage is TRBJ2-7; as DNA is missing, the TRBD1 call by TCRdb cannot be tested. CDR1 and CDR2 (germline): SGHTA, FQGNSA. This CDR3 has 14 amino acids. The CDR3 is CASSLLWEGDEQYF.

This rearrangement joins TRBV9 to TRBJ2-3; absent DNA, TCRdb's TRBD1 call cannot be checked. The CDR3 is made up of 14 amino acids. Germline values: CDR1 SGDLS, CDR2 YYNGEE. The CDR3 here is CASSAQTGADTQYF.

The V gene is TRBV5-5, the J gene TRBJ2-7; TCRdb names TRBD2, which stays unverified in the absence of DNA. The CDR3 consists of 14 residues. The germline V gene has CDR1 SGHKS and CDR2 YYEKEE (reference sequence). CDR3 region: CASSPGTRRYEQYF.

The rearrangement links TRBV29-1 to TRBJ1-1. Germline assignment: CDR1 SQVTM and CDR2 ANQGSEA. This CDR3 has 15 residues. The chain's CDR3 is CSVDEDPKMNTEAFF.

The CDR3 here is CASSPRASIRSNQPQHF. V usage is TRBV6-5 and J usage is TRBJ1-5; TCRdb calls TRBD1, which cannot be checked without DNA. Germline V CDR1 and CDR2: MNHEY, SVGAGI. This CDR3 contains 17 residues.

The J gene is TRBJ1-2, the V gene TRBV10-3. Germline V lookup: CDR1 ENHRY, CDR2 SYGVKD. The CDR3 has 12 residues. The CDR3 reads CAIRTDNYGYTF.

V is TRBV30 and J is TRBJ2-2; TCRdb designates TRBD1, a call that cannot be tested without DNA. The CDR3 has 13 amino acids. Germline V lookup: CDR1 GTSNPN, CDR2 SVGIG (reference sequence). The CDR3 here is CAWSEGTAGELFF.

The chain has TRBV6-2 or TRBV6-3 and TRBJ1-1. Germline V gene lookup returns CDR1 MNHEY and CDR2 SVGEGT. This CDR3 region has 14 residues. CDR3 residues: CASSYVDGDTEAFF.

The gene calls are TRBV6-5 and TRBJ2-2; TCRdb's D gene call, TRBD1, goes unchecked for lack of DNA. From germline, CDR1 is MNHEY and CDR2 SVGAGI. This CDR3 comprises 16 residues. CDR3 protein: CASSYEARGLTGELFF.

The CDR3: CASSLKQGPNTEAFF. The chain recombines TRBV7-9 with TRBJ1-1; the TCRdb D gene call, TRBD1, has no DNA to confirm it. The CDR3 length is 15 residues. Per the germline V gene, CDR1 is SEHNR and CDR2 is FQNEAQ (reference sequence).